This TCR beta chain was sequenced for a study of Graves' ophthalmopathy and Graves' hyperthyroidism. This clonotype was recorded many times. Its matching antigen is unknown. Scientists amplified the TCR beta CDR3 regions from RNA transcripts. An opening RT-PCR round employed HTBI primers and preceded a second-round multiplex PCR. TCRdb itself ran the multiplex PCR reads through MiXCR, one entry per CDR3 protein. Among 740,000 or so distinct CDR3 sequences listed, 35% to 50% were seen once. The CDR3 spans 13 residues. Trimming stripped 3 bases from V and 1 base from J, with 9 bases between. The germline CDR1 and CDR2 sequences are SQVTM and ANQGSEA. Study-level findings and limits: Among thyroid clonotypes expanded above 0.001 frequency, most also appeared in blood.

The gene calls are TRBV29-1 and TRBJ1-2; maybe TRBD1 (6 bases). The source is an adult man with Graves' ophthalmopathy. The sequenced sample consisted of peripheral blood. The CDR3 coding sequence is TGCAGCGTTGATGTCAGGGGTAACTATGGCTACACCTTC. This gives the protein CSVDVRGNYGYTF.